Detailed here is one T cell receptor beta chain. The data stem from a study of blood T cell repertoires in COVID-19. Study context: Samples came from the United States, Italy and Spain, spanning acute and convalescent COVID-19. Sample material is recorded as cDNA or gDNA derived from T cells, B-cell-depleted T cells, or PBMCs.

V lost 1 base, J lost 0 bases, and 8 bases stayed unmatched. The germline V gene encodes CDR1 SGHRS and CDR2 YFSETQ. The CDR3 is 19 residues long. In the original processing: Amplification of reference gene primers provided the estimated nucleated cell counts. The repertoire was sequenced with immunoSEQ multiplex PCR; TCRdb's copy has only in-frame clones and lacks some. V and J calls and clone size follow that table, whereas D and trimming were derived from the DNA. The sample yields about 57,000 clones, roughly 85% seen once. Sequencing was carried out using peripheral blood. The J gene is TRBJ2-3, the V gene TRBV5-1; 13 bases map to TRBD2. The TCR comes from a human donor in a cohort sampled during active COVID-19. The CDR3 sequence is CASSLTPGLAGSSTDTQYF. In DNA form, the CDR3 reads TGCGCCAGCAGCTTGACCCCGGGACTAGCGGGATCTAGCACAGATACGCAGTATTTT. The variable domain in full, completed from reference TRBV5-1 and TRBJ2-3, reads KAGVTQTPRYLIKTRGQQVTLSCSPISGHRSVSWYQQTPGQGLQFLFEYFSETQRNKGNFPGRFSGRQFSNSRSEMNVSTLELGDSALYLCASSLTPGLAGSSTDTQYFGPGTRLTVL.